The clone carrying this TCR beta chain was seen many times. Antigen unknown. Germline loops: CDR1 GTSNPN, CDR2 SVGIG (reference sequence). The CDR3 contains 13 residues. The V gene end was trimmed by 1 base and the J gene end by 5 bases; junction bases not matched to a gene: 3. The data belong to a study of T cell responses to AZD1222 COVID-19 vaccine. Method: immunoSEQ multiplex PCR; TCRdb's copy keeps in-frame clones and lacks some. The sample has 140,000 or so clones; around 90% are singletons. General observations from the study: The reported proportion of spike-specific TCRs targeting unmutated variant regions was nearly half. Dominant CD4 TCR responses targeted spike regions 160-218 and 743-854. The peak T cell response came first, and repertoires were sampled only after it. Among the donors, most were white British and more were female, and clonal diversity was possibly underestimated.

The sequence was obtained from an adult who received the MenACWY meningococcal vaccine as a control. The material sequenced was peripheral blood, taken 28 days after the second dose of the MenACWY control vaccine. V and J are TRBV30 and TRBJ2-7; 9 nucleotides agree with TRBD1. CDR3 nucleotide sequence: TGTGCCTGGAGTGGGGACAGGGTCAACGAGCAGTACTTC. Protein: CAWSGDRVNEQYF.